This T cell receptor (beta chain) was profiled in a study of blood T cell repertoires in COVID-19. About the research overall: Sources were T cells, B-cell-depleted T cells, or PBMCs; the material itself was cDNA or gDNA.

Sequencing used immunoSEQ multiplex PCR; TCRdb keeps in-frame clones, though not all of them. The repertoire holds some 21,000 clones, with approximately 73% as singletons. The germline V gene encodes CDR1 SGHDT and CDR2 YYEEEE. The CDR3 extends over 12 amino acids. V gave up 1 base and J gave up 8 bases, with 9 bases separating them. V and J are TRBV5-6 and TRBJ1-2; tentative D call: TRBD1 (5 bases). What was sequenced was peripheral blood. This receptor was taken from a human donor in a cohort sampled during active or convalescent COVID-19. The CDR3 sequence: CASSLRTPGYTF. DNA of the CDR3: TGTGCCAGCAGCTTGCGGACACCCGGCTACACCTTC.